The 32 T cell receptor beta chains below come from one sample, sequenced in a study of blood T cell repertoires in COVID-19. Produced via immunoSEQ multiplex PCR; TCRdb's table is partial and in-frame only. The sample has just under 95,000 clones, 60% to 85% seen once; the top ten hold roughly 8.6%. The specimen sequenced was peripheral blood. The origin of the receptors is a man aged 45-60 years who had recovered from COVID-19.

The table lists this clone with a few counts. J is TRBJ2-1 and V is TRBV7-8; 9 nucleotides line up with TRBD2. The CDR3 consists of 16 residues. Germline trimming cut 0 bases from V and 4 bases from J; bases unmatched to any gene: 4. Germline V gene sequence: CDR1 SGHVS, CDR2 FQNEAQ. In nucleotides, the CDR3 is TGTGCCAGCAGCTTAGCTAGCGGGAGCCGATACAATGAGCAGTTCTTC. This translates into CASSLASGSRYNEQFF.

J is TRBJ2-3 and V is TRBV20-1; 9 nucleotides agree with TRBD1. V gave up 3 bases and J gave up 2 bases; unmatched junction bases: 3. The CDR3 is 14 amino acids. CDR1 is DFQATT and CDR2 is SNEGSKA in the germline V gene (reference sequence). The CDR3 sequence: CSASTGGFTDTQYF. Here the CDR3 DNA reads TGCAGTGCTAGTACAGGGGGCTTCACAGATACGCAGTATTTT.

J is TRBJ1-4 and V is TRBV5-1; D not certain. The CDR3 is made up of 14 amino acids. Between the trimmed V and J ends, which lost 5 bases and 8 bases, there was a span of 16 bases. Germline CDR1 and CDR2: SGHRS and YFSETQ. The CDR3 sequence is CASSQGGIREKLFF. CDR3 in DNA: TGCGCCAGCAGTCAAGGAGGTATACGCGAAAAACTGTTTTTT.

This clone came up a few times. V is TRBV21-1 and J is TRBJ1-5; TRBD1, the table's D call, was not compared with the DNA. TRBV21-1 counts as a pseudogene. The CDR3 contains 13 residues. The CDR3 region has the DNA TGTGCCAGCATTGACAGGGGAGGTCAGCCCCAGCATTTT. This sequence encodes CASIDRGGQPQHF.

J is TRBJ1-1 and V is TRBV12-3 or TRBV12-4; D call uncertain. Trimming pared 2 bases from V and 1 base from J, leaving 5 bases between. The CDR3 totals 13 residues. The CDR3 nucleotides read TGTGCCAGCAGTTTAACAGCGAACACTGAAGCTTTCTTT. It is translated as CASSLTANTEAFF.

This chain uses TRBV7-2 with TRBJ2-2; 11 positions agree with TRBD2. The CDR3 runs to 16 residues. The V gene's germline CDR1 is SGHTA and CDR2 FQGNSA. Trimming took 6 bases from V and 4 from J; bases not matched to a gene: 7. The CDR3 loop is CASRSTLAGVTGELFF. The CDR3 DNA sequence: TGTGCCAGCAGATCAACACTAGCGGGAGTCACCGGGGAGCTGTTTTTT.

The chain links TRBV7-8 to TRBJ2-1, with 7 nucleotides matching TRBD1. V lost 5 bases to trimming and J lost 7 bases; unmatched junction nucleotides: 14. The CDR3 consists of 16 residues. Germline V gene sequence: CDR1 SGHVS, CDR2 FQNEAQ. CDR3 protein: CASSRPDRIYGNEQFF. The CDR3 DNA follows: TGTGCCAGCAGCCGACCGGACAGGATCTATGGGAATGAGCAGTTCTTC.

The chain carries TRBV5-1 and TRBJ2-5; D unresolved. There are 11 residues in the CDR3. V lost 5 bases, J lost 4 bases, and 6 bases lay in between. Germline CDR1 reads SGHRS; CDR2 reads YFSETQ. CDR3 sequence: CASRRAETQYF. As DNA, the CDR3 is TGCGCCAGCAGGCGAGCAGAGACCCAGTACTTC.

The J gene is TRBJ2-2, the V gene TRBV5-1; 8 bases match TRBD2. This CDR3 region has 15 residues. Trimming removed 0 bases from V and 6 bases from J; junction bases left unmatched: 4. Germline CDR1 and CDR2: SGHRS and YFSETQ. This CDR3 reads CASSLAAGVPGELFF. The CDR3, as DNA: TGCGCCAGCAGCTTGGCAGCGGGAGTCCCCGGGGAGCTGTTTTTT.

This clone has only a few counts. The rearrangement uses TRBV2 and TRBJ2-7; 9 positions agree with TRBD1. This CDR3 is built from 12 residues. Germline V gene data show CDR1 as SNHLY and CDR2 as FYNNEI. The junction had 6 bases not matched to a gene; V was cut back by 3 bases and J by 12 bases. The CDR3 DNA sequence: TGTGCCAGCAGTGATATACAGGGGGCGGGGTACTTC. Its protein product is CASSDIQGAGYF.

The gene calls are TRBV5-1 and TRBJ2-1, with TRBD1 identical over 9 bases. The CDR3 runs to 12 residues. The junction had 2 bases not matched to a gene; V was cut back by 4 bases and J by 9 bases. CDR1 and CDR2 (germline): SGHRS, YFSETQ. CDR3 in DNA: TGCGCCAGCAGCCCGGACAGGGGTGAGCAGTTCTTC. This sequence encodes CASSPDRGEQFF.

The chain recombines TRBV15 with TRBJ2-7; 8 positions match TRBD1. Germline V gene lookup returns CDR1 LNHNV and CDR2 YYDKDF (reference sequence). J lost 3 bases, V lost 5 bases, and 0 bases had no gene match. The CDR3 spans 12 residues. CDR3 amino acids: CATSDRGYEQYF. In nucleotides, the CDR3 is TGTGCCACCAGCGACAGGGGCTACGAGCAGTACTTC.

The chain couples TRBV18 to TRBJ1-1; maybe TRBD1 (5 bases). V gave up 6 bases and J gave up 1 base, with 9 bases separating them. From germline, CDR1 is KGHSH and CDR2 LQKENI. This CDR3 is 13 amino acids long. This chain's CDR3 is CASSQTENTEAFF. The CDR3 DNA follows: TGTGCCAGCTCGCAGACAGAGAACACTGAAGCTTTCTTT.

The rearrangement joins TRBV6-5 to TRBJ1-1; possible D gene TRBD1, 5 bases. Germline assignment: CDR1 MNHEY and CDR2 SVGAGI. The V gene lost 6 bases and the J gene lost 3 bases, with 8 bases spanning the gap. CDR3 size: 12 residues. This CDR3 is CASRARDTEAFF. The CDR3 nucleotides are TGTGCCAGCAGGGCCAGGGACACTGAAGCTTTCTTT.

The rearrangement uses TRBV6-5 and TRBJ1-6; D call uncertain. Germline-derived CDR1 and CDR2 are MNHEY and SVGAGI. Trimming took off 0 bases at V and 9 bases at J, with 12 bases between the two ends. The length of the CDR3 is 15 residues. CDR3 protein: CASSYSRPVGSPLHF. For the CDR3, the DNA is TGTGCCAGCAGTTACTCGAGGCCTGTTGGTTCACCCCTCCACTTT.

In regard to this clone: Compared with germline, one end of the junction differs, possibly owing to a read error. The rearrangement joins TRBV7-3 to TRBJ1-1; D possibly corresponds to TRBD1 (5 bases). The length of the CDR3 is 14 residues. Looked up from germline, CDR1 is SGHTA and CDR2 is FQGTGA. This CDR3 is CVSSFNAGRTEAFF. The CDR3 nucleotides are TGTGTCAGCAGCTTCAATGCAGGGAGGACTGAAGCTTTCTTT.

The chain is built from TRBV2 and TRBJ2-7, with 8 bases identical to TRBD1. V shed 6 bases, J shed 11 bases, and the junction held 6 bases outside the gene matches. Germline values: CDR1 SNHLY, CDR2 FYNNEI. The CDR3 runs 11 residues. For the CDR3, the DNA is TGTGCCAGCAGCCGGGACAGGTCAAAGTACTTC. Protein product: CASSRDRSKYF.

This chain joins TRBV14 and TRBJ2-3; TRBD2 is a possible D gene (5 bases). This CDR3 has 15 residues. V lost 2 bases and J lost 1, with 10 bases in between. Germline-derived CDR1 and CDR2 are SGHDN and FVKESK. CDR3 sequence reads: CASSQTSVGTDTQYF. The CDR3 DNA reads TGTGCCAGCAGCCAAACTAGTGTGGGCACAGATACGCAGTATTTT.

CDR3 residues: CASSPLRIGGDTQYF. The CDR3 bases are TGTGCCAGCAGCCCGCTCCGCATCGGAGGGGATACGCAGTATTTT. This chain uses TRBV7-7 with TRBJ2-3, with a tentative D call TRBD2 (6 bases). Germline loops: CDR1 SSHAT, CDR2 FNYEAQ (reference sequence). The CDR3 covers 15 residues. V was trimmed by 5 bases and J by 6 bases, leaving 18 bases between them.

The CDR3: CASSPNTGEMAPGELFF. CDR3 DNA: TGTGCCAGCAGCCCCAATACAGGGGAGATGGCTCCCGGGGAGCTGTTTTTT. The chain links TRBV7-8 to TRBJ2-2; 7 nucleotides match TRBD1. Germline V CDR1 and CDR2: SGHVS, FQNEAQ. The trim removed 5 bases at V and 6 bases at J, leaving 15 bases unmatched. This CDR3 has 17 residues.

The chain employs TRBV7-3 and TRBJ2-3, with TRBD2 matching over 9 bases. This CDR3 has 17 amino acids. Germline CDR1 and CDR2: SGHTA and FQGTGA. Germline trimming cut 1 base from V and 7 bases from J; bases unmatched to any gene: 12. The CDR3 protein is CASSLNKGLAGLNTQYF. The DNA of the CDR3 is TGTGCCAGCAGCTTAAATAAGGGGCTAGCGGGACTCAATACGCAGTATTTT.

This clone occurred a few times. The CDR3 nucleotides are TGTGCCAGCAGCTTAGGGCCGGCGGGGGAGCAGTACTTC. This gives the protein CASSLGPAGEQYF. J is TRBJ2-7 and V is TRBV11-3; possibly TRBD2 for D (6 bases). Trimming removed 1 base from V and 7 bases from J, with 11 bases in between. Germline V gene data show CDR1 as SGHNT and CDR2 as YENEEA. CDR3 length: 13 amino acids.

This chain connects TRBV28 to TRBJ2-1, with a tentative D call TRBD1 (6 bases). The CDR3 length is 14 residues. V was cut by 6 bases and J by 4 bases, with 13 bases left in between. Per germline, CDR1 MDHEN and CDR2 SYDVKM. The CDR3 protein is CASRPGQTYNEQFF. CDR3 sequence (DNA): TGTGCCAGCAGGCCGGGACAAACTTACAATGAGCAGTTCTTC.

The rearrangement uses TRBV28 and TRBJ2-5; the D gene is possibly TRBD2 (5 bases). In germline, CDR1 is MDHEN, CDR2 SYDVKM. The length of the CDR3 is 13 residues. Trimming removed 2 bases at V and 7 bases at J, with 11 bases between. The CDR3 is CASSLGGVPTQYF. The CDR3 nucleotides are TGTGCCAGCAGTTTAGGAGGTGTGCCGACCCAGTACTTC.

The chain recombines TRBV9 with TRBJ2-1; a possible D gene is TRBD2 (5 bases). Trimming pared 2 bases from V and 9 bases from J, leaving 15 bases between. CDR1 is SGDLS, CDR2 YYNGEE, per germline. The CDR3 spans 14 residues. In DNA, the CDR3 is TGTGCCAGCAGCGTTAGGGCCCGAGGAGGTGAGCAGTTCTTC. Translating gives CASSVRARGGEQFF.

CDR3 bases: TGTGCCAGCAGCGCTCTAGGCTCTGGGGCCAACGTCCTGACTTTC. Translation gives CASSALGSGANVLTF. This sequence joins TRBV9 and TRBJ2-6; no clear D gene. V was pared by 3 bases and J by 0 bases, with 7 bases between. This CDR3 spans 15 amino acids. Germline V gene sequence: CDR1 SGDLS, CDR2 YYNGEE.

The genes are TRBV19 and TRBJ1-6; 10 nucleotides align to TRBD1. Germline-derived CDR1 and CDR2 are LNHDA and SQIVND (reference sequence). V was pared by 0 bases and J by 7 bases, with 3 bases of the junction left unmatched. The CDR3 has 16 residues. DNA for the CDR3: TGTGCCAGTAGTATAGACCGGACAGGGGGGAATTCACCCCTCCACTTT. It translates to CASSIDRTGGNSPLHF.

The rearrangement uses TRBV2 and TRBJ2-1; the match to TRBD2 covers 7 bases. Germline values: CDR1 SNHLY, CDR2 FYNNEI. The ends lost 6 bases at V and 8 bases at J; junction bases unmatched: 13. This CDR3 has 15 amino acids. In nucleotides, the CDR3 is TGTGCCAGCAGCTTAATGCGGGGGAAGGTAGATGAGCAGTTCTTC. This sequence encodes CASSLMRGKVDEQFF.

The sample holds one count of this clone. This chain uses TRBV5-1 with TRBJ2-2, with 8 nucleotides matching TRBD2. After removal of 0 bases from V and 4 bases from J, the junction contained 5 bases not matched to a gene. CDR3 length equals 16 residues. Germline V gives CDR1 SGHRS, CDR2 YFSETQ. CDR3 bases: TGCGCCAGCAGCTTGGAAGGGACTAGGGGCACCGGGGAGCTGTTTTTT. This encodes CASSLEGTRGTGELFF.

CDR3 DNA: TGTGCCAGCAGTTACTCAACAGGGAGAGCGAGCGAGCAGTACTTC. It translates to CASSYSTGRASEQYF. The chain has TRBV6-6 and TRBJ2-7; maybe TRBD1 (6 bases). CDR1 and CDR2 from the germline V gene are MNHNY and SVGAGI (reference sequence). The CDR3 is 15 residues long. V lost 0 bases and J 6 bases, leaving 15 bases between the germline ends.

V is TRBV5-1 and J is TRBJ2-7, with D possibly matching TRBD2 (8 bases). This CDR3 has 19 amino acids. Germline V gene sequence: CDR1 SGHRS, CDR2 YFSETQ. The V end was cut by 1 base, the J end by 2 bases, with 25 bases between. As DNA, the CDR3 is TGCGCCAGCAGCTTGAGGGCAGGGGGGAGCGGGAGAGCGACCTACGAGCAGTACTTC. This gives the protein CASSLRAGGSGRATYEQYF.

V usage is TRBV7-8 and J usage is TRBJ2-7; 9 bases agree with TRBD2. Trimming took 4 bases from V and 1 from J; bases not matched to a gene: 5. The CDR3 spans 15 residues. The germline V gene has CDR1 SGHVS and CDR2 FQNEAQ. The CDR3 is CASSYNSGSSYEQYF. CDR3 in DNA: TGTGCCAGCAGCTATAATAGCGGGAGTTCCTACGAGCAGTACTTC.